This is a list of T cell receptor beta chains from one sample in a study of response to subunit inactivated influenza vaccine. Via MiXCR, TCRdb re-called the RT-PCR reads, giving one row per CDR3 protein. Here the sample spans hundreds of thousands of distinct CDR3 sequences, around 18% being singletons. The source material was PBMCs from blood, sampled more than 4 days after vaccination. These receptors all come from a man aged 45-65 years who received an inactivated influenza vaccine. CDR3s include the opening cysteine and the closing phenylalanine or tryptophan. D genes are given only for firm matches. Clone size is not always given. Where it is, it says once, few, many or a class for expanded clones.

TRBJ2-2	TRBV5-6	NA	many	TGTGCCAGCAGTGGAACGAACACCGGGGAGCTGTTTTTT	CASSGTNTGELFF
TRBJ2-7	TRBV11-1	TRBD2	NA	TGTGCCAGCAGCTTAGCGTATAGTAGCGGGAGAACAACCTACGAGCAGTACTTC	CASSLAYSSGRTTYEQYF
TRBJ2-1	TRBV27	TRBD2	NA	TGTGCCAGCAGTCCGCAACTAGCGGGGAATATGGTTCAGCAGTTCTTC	CASSPQLAGNMVQQFF
TRBJ1-3	TRBV5-5	TRBD1	few	TGTGCCAGCAGCTGGGGACAGGGTGGTGGAAACACCATATATTTT	CASSWGQGGGNTIYF
TRBJ1-1	TRBV20-1	NA	NA	TGCAGTGCTAGTTCAGGGGCTCGAGTCGGCACTGAAGCTTTCTTT	CSASSGARVGTEAFF
TRBJ2-1	TRBV7-3	NA	NA	TGTGCCAGCAGTCGTACAGGGGGGCGGGAGCTAGGCAATGAGCAGTTCTTC	CASSRTGGRELGNEQFF
TRBJ1-4	TRBV6-5	NA	many	TGTGCCAGCAGTTATACGGGGGCTAAGGAAAAACTGTTTTTT	CASSYTGAKEKLFF
TRBJ2-5	TRBV12-3/TRBV12-4	NA	many	TGTGCCAGCAGTCTCAAGGTGGGGGGCAAAGGAGAGACCCAGTACTTC	CASSLKVGGKGETQYF
TRBJ2-6	TRBV20-1	NA	NA	TGCAGTGCTAGAGCAGGGGCGCACGGGGCCAACGTCCTGACTTTC	CSARAGAHGANVLTF
TRBJ2-1	TRBV2	NA	few	TGTGCCACCTTGGCCGACTGGGGGAGATTTCAAGAGCAGTTCTTC	CATLADWGRFQEQFF
TRBJ2-3	TRBV5-1	TRBD2	NA	TGCGCCAGCAGCTCGAAACGGACTAGCGGAGATACGCAGTATTTT	CASSSKRTSGDTQYF
TRBJ2-1	TRBV29-1	TRBD2	NA	TGCAGCGTCAGAAGGTCTAGCGGGCAATACAATGAGCAGTTCTTC	CSVRRSSGQYNEQFF
TRBJ2-1	TRBV12-3/TRBV12-4	TRBD2	few	TGTGCCAGCAGTTTAGGCGCGGGAGGTGTAAGCTACAATGAGCAGTTCTTC	CASSLGAGGVSYNEQFF
TRBJ1-4	TRBV10-3	NA	few	TGTGCCATCAGTGAGTCTTGGGGAACAACTAATGAAAAACTGTTTTTT	CAISESWGTTNEKLFF
TRBJ1-6	TRBV12-3/TRBV12-4	NA	NA	TGTGCCAGCAGTTTAGGACGGTCCGAGAGTTCACCCCTCCACTTT	CASSLGRSESSPLHF
TRBJ2-7	TRBV30	NA	few	TGTGCCTGGAGTGGGGTCACCGAGCAGTACTTC	CAWSGVTEQYF
TRBJ2-7	TRBV6-1	TRBD2	few	TGTGCCAGCACGGAGCGGGAGTACGAGCAGTACTTC	CASTEREYEQYF
TRBJ2-7	TRBV28	TRBD2	few	TGTGCCAGCAGTCACGCGGGGGGACTAGCGCCCTACGAGCAGTACTTC	CASSHAGGLAPYEQYF
TRBJ1-6	TRBV7-2	NA	NA	TGTGCCAGCAGCTACCAGACAAGAGTAAATTCACCCCTCCACTTT	CASSYQTRVNSPLHF
TRBJ2-1	TRBV5-1	NA	many	TGCGCCAGCAGCTTTGAGGGGGCCTACAATGAGCAGTTCTTC	CASSFEGAYNEQFF
TRBJ2-1	TRBV25-1	TRBD2	few	TGTGCCAGCAGTGAATGGGGAGGGATGAATGAGCAGTTCTTC	CASSEWGGMNEQFF
TRBJ2-3	TRBV12-3/TRBV12-4	TRBD2	NA	TGTGCCAGCACCCAAGGGACTAGCGGGGGCCCACTGTATTTT	CASTQGTSGGPLYF
TRBJ2-7	TRBV6-1	TRBD2	few	TGTGCCAGCAGTCCGAGCGGGGGGCACCTCTACGAGCAGTACTTC	CASSPSGGHLYEQYF
TRBJ1-1	TRBV29-1	NA	many	TGCAGCGTTGAAGGGAGACGGATTGGAGCTTTCTTT	CSVEGRRIGAFF
TRBJ2-1	TRBV10-3	TRBD2	many	TGTGCCATCAGTGAGACCGGACTAGCGGGGGGATACAATGAGCAGTTCTTC	CAISETGLAGGYNEQFF
TRBJ2-2	TRBV20-1	NA	NA	TGCAGTGCTAGAGATTCGGTCCGTCCCCGGGAGCTGTTTTTT	CSARDSVRPRELFF
TRBJ2-1	TRBV27	NA	few	TGTGCCAGCAGTTTAGGGAATGCGAATGAGCAGTTCTTC	CASSLGNANEQFF
TRBJ1-2	TRBV18	TRBD1	few	TGTGCCAGCTCACCCCCAGGGACAGGGGTTGGCTACACCTTC	CASSPPGTGVGYTF
TRBJ2-3	TRBV4-1	TRBD2	few	TGCGCCAGCAGCCAAGTTAGCGGGGGGCCTACCGTAGATACGCAGTATTTT	CASSQVSGGPTVDTQYF
TRBJ2-5	TRBV7-8	NA	NA	TGTGCCAGCAGCTTAGCGTCTGGCTTCAGGGAGACCCAGTACTTC	CASSLASGFRETQYF
TRBJ2-1	TRBV5-6	NA	NA	TGTGCCAGCAGCGACGCACGGAGCTCCTACAATGAGCAGTTCTTC	CASSDARSSYNEQFF
TRBJ2-1	TRBV4-2	TRBD1	few	TGTGCCAGCAGCCAAGTGGCGACAGGGAACAATGAGCAGTTCTTC	CASSQVATGNNEQFF
TRBJ2-7	TRBV4-3	NA	many	TGCGCCAGCAGCCAAGATCTACGGCGATCGATCTACGAGCAGTACTTC	CASSQDLRRSIYEQYF
TRBJ2-7	TRBV20-1	NA	few	TGCAGTGCTAGTGGCCGGGAGACTGTCTACGAGCAGTACTTC	CSASGRETVYEQYF
TRBJ2-7	TRBV20-1	TRBD2	few	TGCAGTGCTGGCAAACTAGCGAGACCCTACGAGCAGTACTTC	CSAGKLARPYEQYF
TRBJ2-2	TRBV11-2	NA	NA	TGTGCCAGCAGCCTCTATGCCGCGAACACCGGGGAGCTGTTTTTT	CASSLYAANTGELFF
TRBJ1-4	TRBV12-3/TRBV12-4	NA	few	TGTGCCAGCAGGACCGCAGGGACTAGAAACGAAAAACTGTTTTTT	CASRTAGTRNEKLFF
TRBJ1-2	TRBV10-3	NA	NA	TGTGCCATCAGTGAGGCAGATTTTAACTATGGCTACACCTTC	CAISEADFNYGYTF
TRBJ2-3	TRBV4-3	NA	few	TGCGCCAGCAGCCGCCGAGATGTGTGGGGACCAGAAGATACGCAGTATTTT	CASSRRDVWGPEDTQYF
TRBJ2-7	TRBV27	TRBD1	NA	TGTGCCAGCAGTCGTTACAGGGGACCCTACGAGCAGTACTTC	CASSRYRGPYEQYF
TRBJ1-6	TRBV28	NA	many	TGTGCCAGCAGTTTATTGGGTGACCTCCTCCACTTT	CASSLLGDLLHF
TRBJ2-1	TRBV24-1	NA	few	TGTGCCACCAGTGATTTGCAGGGGCGCGGGCAGTTCTTC	CATSDLQGRGQFF
TRBJ2-7	TRBV2	NA	few	TGTGCCAGCAGTGTGGGTTCCTACTACGAGCAGTACTTC	CASSVGSYYEQYF
TRBJ2-5	TRBV29-1	NA	NA	TGCAGCGTTGACGCGCACAGGTCCGATGGGACCCAGTACTTC	CSVDAHRSDGTQYF
TRBJ2-7	TRBV6-1	NA	NA	TGTGCCAGCAGTGAAGGAAGGCTGCCCGTTAACGAGCAGTACTTC	CASSEGRLPVNEQYF
TRBJ2-7	TRBV2	NA	few	TGTGCCAGCATGGTTGCTAGCGAGCAGTACTTC	CASMVASEQYF